The text below deals with one TCR beta chain. The antigen is undetermined. Profiled with immunoSEQ multiplex PCR; TCRdb holds only in-frame clones, not every one. The sample lists 40,000 or so clones, around 94% occurring once. These data are taken from a study of graft-versus-host responses after intestinal transplantation. Study overall: Transplant types were multivisceral, liver-intestinal, or isolated intestinal. Tacrolimus and steroids were given for 2 to 3 years to all recipients after anti-thymocyte globulin induction. Overall study results and limits: Peak GvH clone levels in circulation were associated with early post-transplant HvG declines. Recipient marrow showed GvH clones, some seen first in ileum or blood.

This material consisted of PBMCs, taken 16 days after intestinal transplant. This TCR derives from a human patient who received an intestinal transplant, so some T cells may come from the graft donor.

This chain's CDR3 is CASSFQGATEAFF. Here the CDR3 DNA reads TGTGCCAGCAGTTTTCAGGGGGCCACTGAAGCTTTCTTT. The V gene is TRBV27, the J gene TRBJ1-1, with TRBD1 matching over 8 bases. This CDR3 region has 13 residues. With 3 bases clipped from V and 4 bases from J, the junction kept 1 base outside the gene matches. Germline-derived CDR1 and CDR2 are MNHEY and SMNVEV (reference sequence).